These 5 T cell receptor beta chains share one sample of origin, sequenced in a study of response to subunit inactivated influenza vaccine. Each CDR3 protein is one row after TCRdb ran MiXCR on the RT-PCR reads. The profile covers 800,000 or so distinct CDR3 sequences, with 21% appearing a single time and about a tenth taken by the ten largest. The sample consisted of PBMCs from blood, taken about 5 days after vaccination. These receptors all stem from a man aged 50 to 59 who received an inactivated influenza vaccine.

The chain carries TRBV5-1 and TRBJ2-6, with TRBD1 as a possible D gene (5 bases). Germline V gene data show CDR1 as SGHRS and CDR2 as YFSETQ. The V and J ends lost 0 bases and 4 bases respectively, with 11 bases between them. This CDR3 has 16 amino acids. In DNA, the CDR3 is TGCGCCAGCAGCTTGGAAGGGGCCAGGGGGGCCAACGTCCTGACTTTC. Translating gives CASSLEGARGANVLTF.

This clonotype was seen a few times. This chain links TRBV20-1 with TRBJ2-7; 8 bases match TRBD2. Trimming cost V 6 bases and J 3 bases; bases outside gene matches: 4. The V gene's germline CDR1 is DFQATT and CDR2 SNEGSKA (reference sequence). This CDR3 contains 12 residues. CDR3 in amino acids: CSARTSNYEQYF. In DNA, the CDR3 is TGCAGTGCCCGGACTAGCAACTACGAGCAGTACTTC.

This clonotype was counted a few times. The chain links TRBV7-9 to TRBJ2-3, with 7 nucleotides matching TRBD2. The CDR3 is 14 residues long. In germline, CDR1 is SEHNR, CDR2 FQNEAQ (reference sequence). V shed 5 bases and J 5 bases; nucleotides not matched to a gene: 7. The chain's CDR3 is CASSLGWEGDTQYF. CDR3 bases: TGTGCCAGCAGCCTCGGATGGGAGGGAGATACGCAGTATTTT.

V usage is TRBV12-3 or TRBV12-4 and J usage is TRBJ1-5, with D tentatively TRBD1 (5 bases). The V gene lost 4 bases and the J gene lost 3 bases, with 7 bases spanning the gap. This CDR3 spans 13 amino acids. CDR3 sequence reads: CASSSGTNQPQHF. CDR3 nucleotides: TGTGCCAGCAGTTCGGGGACCAATCAGCCCCAGCATTTT.

This clonotype was counted between two and nine times. The chain has TRBV28 and TRBJ2-7, with 7 bases identical to TRBD1. The germline CDR1 and CDR2 sequences are MDHEN and SYDVKM. V lost 6 bases, J lost 2 bases, and 10 bases stayed unmatched. The CDR3 covers 15 residues. The CDR3 nucleotides read TGTGCCAGCAGCCCGAACAGGGGTTCCCCCTACGAGCAGTACTTC. Translation: CASSPNRGSPYEQYF.